The 27 T cell receptor beta chains presented below share a single source sample, sequenced in a study of shared clonotypes between healthy human individuals (dated by TCRdb to about 2020). Preparation of the library involved the immunoSEQ multiplex PCR assay. As stored in TCRdb, this immuneACCESS dataset retains in-frame rearrangements with V and J assigned. A fraction of the clones does not appear; measured against another copy, unresolved V genes explain less than half of the discrepancy, and the remainder lacks a known reason. The table for this sample lists roughly 2,000,000 clones; about 95% of them were counted only once. The top ten clones comprise around 1% of the sample. CD8 naive samples were obtained by positive selection for CCR7 among CD45RO-negative cells, yielding a CD45RA+CCR7+ population from which TemRA cells were excluded. The sample taken for sequencing was naive CD8+ T cells sorted from blood. This sample's cell subset or site label indicates: CD45RA+CCR7+. These receptors originate from a man younger than 35 in good health.

The CDR3 nucleotides are TGTGCCAGCAGCTTGTATGGGGGTAATTCACCCCTCCACTTT. Translated: CASSLYGGNSPLHF. The rearrangement joins TRBV5-6 to TRBJ1-6, with a tentative D call TRBD1 (5 bases). Germline V gene lookup returns CDR1 SGHDT and CDR2 YYEEEE. CDR3 length: 14 amino acids. Trimming took off 1 base at V and 6 bases at J, with 8 bases between the two ends.

A word on this clone: A much larger clone lies a single base off, so this may be a read error. Other DNA sequences in this sample translate to the same CDR3. The chain employs TRBV5-6 and TRBJ2-7; D not resolved. Germline V gene lookup returns CDR1 SGHDT and CDR2 YYEEEE. V was shortened by 0 bases and J by 4 bases, with 2 bases between the two germline ends. The CDR3 spans 11 residues. This CDR3 is CASSLAYEQYF. DNA for the CDR3: TGTGCCAGCAGCTTGGCGTACGAGCAGTACTTC.

This chain connects TRBV2 to TRBJ2-1; possibly TRBD1 for D (6 bases). The V gene's germline CDR1 is SNHLY and CDR2 FYNNEI. V was cut by 8 bases and J by 10 bases, with 21 bases left in between. The CDR3 loop spans 14 amino acids. CDR3 residues: CASVPGQGLLEQFF. The DNA of the CDR3 is TGTGCCAGCGTCCCAGGGCAGGGGTTGTTGGAGCAGTTCTTC.

The J gene is TRBJ1-4, the V gene TRBV5-4, with a weak D call TRBD1 (6 bases). Trimming removed 5 bases from V and 3 bases from J, with 11 bases in between. Looked up from germline, CDR1 is SGHNT and CDR2 is YYREEE (reference sequence). The CDR3 totals 14 residues. The CDR3 spells CASSAGEANEKLFF. For the CDR3, the DNA is TGTGCCAGCAGTGCAGGGGAGGCTAATGAAAAACTGTTTTTT.

CDR3 residues: CASSQSAGSPGNEQFF. The CDR3 region has the DNA TGCGCCAGCAGCCAAAGCGCCGGGTCCCCAGGCAATGAGCAGTTCTTC. This chain connects TRBV4-3 to TRBJ2-1; no firm D call. This CDR3 region has 16 residues. The V end was cut by 2 bases, the J end by 6 bases, with 17 bases between. Germline V CDR1 and CDR2: LGHNA, YSLEER.

The V gene is TRBV7-2, the J gene TRBJ2-1, with 9 bases matching TRBD2. V was pared by 1 base and J by 4 bases, with 5 bases of the junction left unmatched. Germline lookup yields CDR1 SGHTA and CDR2 FQGNSA. The CDR3 runs to 16 residues. This chain's CDR3 is CASSLDPGLAYNEQFF. The CDR3 DNA sequence: TGTGCCAGCAGCTTAGATCCCGGACTAGCGTACAATGAGCAGTTCTTC.

V gene TRBV5-1 combines with J gene TRBJ1-1; TRBD1 aligns across 8 bases. The CDR3 extends over 15 amino acids. Trimming cost V 0 bases and J 0 bases; bases outside gene matches: 1. CDR1 and CDR2 (germline): SGHRS, YFSETQ. The CDR3 is CASSLETGVNTEAFF. The CDR3 DNA sequence: TGCGCCAGCAGCTTGGAGACAGGGGTGAACACTGAAGCTTTCTTT.

The chain couples TRBV7-9 to TRBJ2-2; D is possibly TRBD2 (6 bases). This CDR3 region has 17 residues. The V end was cut by 5 bases, the J end by 3 bases, with 19 bases between. In germline, CDR1 is SEHNR, CDR2 FQNEAQ (reference sequence). CDR3: CASSPNVGGLHTGELFF. The DNA for the CDR3 is TGTGCCAGCAGCCCCAACGTTGGGGGGTTGCACACCGGGGAGCTGTTTTTT.

Turning to this clone: The same CDR3 can be traced to other DNA sequences in this sample. The rearrangement uses TRBV29-1 and TRBJ2-7, with 14 bases that match TRBD2. This CDR3 has 16 amino acids. V lost 4 bases and J lost 0; bases outside the gene matches: 5. Per germline, CDR1 SQVTM and CDR2 ANQGSEA. CDR3 DNA sequence: TGCAGCGTTGCCGGGACTAGCGGGGGTAGCTCCTACGAGCAGTACTTC. Its protein product is CSVAGTSGGSSYEQYF.

The chain uses TRBV6-5 and TRBJ1-5; 11 bases match TRBD1. V shed 6 bases and J 5 bases; nucleotides not matched to a gene: 6. The germline CDR1 and CDR2 sequences are MNHEY and SVGAGI. The CDR3 runs to 15 residues. CDR3 sequence (DNA): TGTGCCAGCAGCGCCGGGACAGGGGGGGATCAGCCCCAGCATTTT. The encoded protein is CASSAGTGGDQPQHF.

This chain links TRBV7-9 with TRBJ2-5; 10 positions agree with TRBD1. There are 16 residues in the CDR3. Unmatched junction bases numbered 8, after V lost 2 bases and J lost 5 bases. Germline V gene sequence: CDR1 SEHNR, CDR2 FQNEAQ (reference sequence). The DNA of the CDR3 is TGTGCCAGCAGCTTACCGGGACAGGGGAATTGGGAGACCCAGTACTTC. The encoded protein is CASSLPGQGNWETQYF.

The chain combines TRBV4-1 with TRBJ2-7, with D possibly being TRBD1 (6 bases). Trimming left V 0 bases short and J 5 bases short, with 14 bases between. This CDR3 spans 15 amino acids. Germline CDR1 and CDR2: MGHRA and YSYEKL. CDR3 loop: CASSQDPGRGNEQYF. The CDR3 region has the DNA TGCGCCAGCAGCCAAGATCCCGGCAGGGGAAACGAGCAGTACTTC.

This clone has a single count. DNA of the CDR3: TGCGCCAGCAGCAGGGGAATCGGGACAGCCCAAGAGACCCAGTACTTC. Protein: CASSRGIGTAQETQYF. The chain is built from TRBV5-1 and TRBJ2-5, with TRBD1 matching 7 bases. Germline CDR1 is SGHRS and CDR2 is YFSETQ. Trimming at V came to 4 bases and at J to 1 base, leaving 10 bases not matched to a gene. This CDR3 region has 16 residues.

In the case of this clone: At the DNA level, this CDR3 is encoded by other sequences in the same sample as well. This chain links TRBV28 with TRBJ2-3, with 7 nucleotides matching TRBD2. From germline, CDR1 is MDHEN and CDR2 SYDVKM. J gave up 2 bases and V 3 bases, and 2 bases lay outside the gene matches. The CDR3 totals 14 residues. The CDR3 protein is CASSLGGNTDTQYF. The CDR3 nucleotides are TGTGCCAGCAGTTTGGGGGGGAACACAGATACGCAGTATTTT.

This chain uses TRBV6-6 with TRBJ2-5; D gene uncertain. Trimming stripped 2 bases from V and 3 bases from J, with 13 bases between. Germline values: CDR1 MNHNY, CDR2 SVGAGI (reference sequence). The length of the CDR3 is 15 residues. The CDR3 nucleotides read TGTGCCAGCAGTTACGGTGTCCTAGGAGAAGAGACCCAGTACTTC. Encoded protein: CASSYGVLGEETQYF.

Notes on this clone: Within the sample, other DNA sequences also encode this same CDR3. The rearrangement uses TRBV13 and TRBJ2-7; D not resolved. The length of the CDR3 is 13 residues. The germline gives CDR1 PRHDT, CDR2 FYEKMQ (reference sequence). Trimming shortened V by 5 bases and J by 1 base, and 9 bases separated the two germline ends. The DNA for the CDR3 is TGTGCCAGCAGCCTTGGTAGGTCCTACGAGCAGTACTTC. Protein: CASSLGRSYEQYF.

The V gene is TRBV10-2, the J gene TRBJ1-4, with D maybe TRBD1 (5 bases). The length of the CDR3 is 14 residues. Between the trimmed V and J ends, which lost 8 bases and 8 bases, there was a span of 18 bases. The V gene's germline CDR1 is WSHSY and CDR2 SAAADI. This CDR3 is CASCPGPGWEKLFF. Here the CDR3 DNA reads TGCGCCAGCTGTCCGGGACCTGGTTGGGAAAAACTGTTTTTT.

Note on this clone: Other DNA sequences in this sample translate to the same CDR3. The rearrangement uses TRBV27 and TRBJ2-7; a possible D gene is TRBD2 (6 bases). The CDR3 has 14 residues. Germline V lookup: CDR1 MNHEY, CDR2 SMNVEV (reference sequence). V lost 4 bases, J lost 0 bases, and 10 bases lay in between. CDR3 loop: CASSWTGGSYEQYF. The CDR3 DNA sequence: TGTGCCAGCAGTTGGACCGGGGGCTCCTACGAGCAGTACTTC.

The J gene is TRBJ2-7, the V gene TRBV9; tentatively, D is TRBD2 (5 bases). The CDR3 is made up of 11 amino acids. From germline, CDR1 is SGDLS and CDR2 YYNGEE. The V and J ends lost 9 bases and 3 bases respectively, with 10 bases between them. The CDR3 here is CATGEGYEQYF. CDR3 in DNA: TGTGCCACCGGGGAAGGCTACGAGCAGTACTTC.

V gene TRBV13 combines with J gene TRBJ2-7; TRBD1 is a possible D gene (6 bases). CDR1 and CDR2 (germline): PRHDT, FYEKMQ (reference sequence). V was shortened by 1 base and J by 2 bases, with 15 bases between the two germline ends. This CDR3 spans 16 amino acids. The CDR3 protein is CASSLDRAVTTYEQYF. In DNA, the CDR3 is TGTGCCAGCAGCTTAGACAGGGCCGTTACTACCTACGAGCAGTACTTC.

CDR3 nucleotides: TGTGCCAGCAGCCCAGTTGAGGGGTCCGCTTGGGGTGAGCAGTTCTTC. Protein product: CASSPVEGSAWGEQFF. The chain employs TRBV9 and TRBJ2-1, with D perhaps matching TRBD1 or TRBD2 (5 bases each). The ends were cut back, 4 bases at V and 9 bases at J, with 23 bases in the middle. The germline CDR1 and CDR2 sequences are SGDLS and YYNGEE. The length of the CDR3 is 16 residues.

The count of this clone is one. The chain's CDR3 is CASSQGSLTGGAGQPSGELFF. In DNA form, the CDR3 reads TGCGCCAGCAGCCAGGGATCCCTAACAGGGGGCGCGGGTCAACCCTCCGGGGAGCTGTTTTTT. The chain couples TRBV4-3 to TRBJ2-2; 9 bases agree with TRBD1. After removal of 3 bases from V and 6 bases from J, the junction contained 23 bases not matched to a gene. Looked up from germline, CDR1 is LGHNA and CDR2 is YSLEER. This CDR3 has 21 amino acids.

J is TRBJ2-7 and V is TRBV6-5; 7 bases are a match to TRBD2. The germline V gene has CDR1 MNHEY and CDR2 SVGAGI. After removal of 5 bases from V and 4 bases from J, the junction contained 8 bases not matched to a gene. CDR3 size: 14 residues. CDR3 sequence (DNA): TGTGCCAGCAGTCCAGCGGGATTGGGTTACGAGCAGTACTTC. Amino acid sequence: CASSPAGLGYEQYF.

This clone was seen a few times. An end of the junction differs from the germline gene, which may be a read error. The chain joins TRBV6-5 to TRBJ1-1; no clear D gene. The germline V gene encodes CDR1 MNHEY and CDR2 SVGAGI. This CDR3 is built from 11 residues. The CDR3 protein is CASSYNSEAFF. CDR3 DNA: TGTGCCAGCAGTTACAACAGTGAAGCTTTCTTT.

This chain links TRBV27 with TRBJ2-5, with D uncertain. Per germline, CDR1 MNHEY and CDR2 SMNVEV (reference sequence). The CDR3 is 14 residues long. Trimming stripped 5 bases from V and 5 bases from J, with 15 bases between. CDR3: CASSRVGSWETQYF. The CDR3, as DNA: TGTGCCAGCAGTCGAGTAGGATCCTGGGAGACCCAGTACTTC.

With regard to this clone: The sample contains more than one DNA sequence encoding this CDR3. The genes are TRBV13 and TRBJ1-5, with a tentative D call TRBD1 (6 bases). Trimming removed 3 bases at V and 3 bases at J, with 9 bases between. CDR3 length: 14 amino acids. Germline CDR1 and CDR2: PRHDT and FYEKMQ (reference sequence). CDR3 amino acids: CASSLGGPNQPQHF. The CDR3 coding sequence is TGTGCCAGCAGCTTGGGGGGCCCCAATCAGCCCCAGCATTTT.

This clone turned up a few times. This chain joins TRBV13 and TRBJ1-1, with D uncertain. The CDR3 consists of 14 residues. From germline, CDR1 is PRHDT and CDR2 FYEKMQ (reference sequence). Trimming shortened V by 0 bases and J by 5 bases, and 10 bases separated the two germline ends. As DNA, the CDR3 is TGTGCCAGCAGCTTAGGCGACTTGGGAACTGAAGCTTTCTTT. Translating it yields CASSLGDLGTEAFF.